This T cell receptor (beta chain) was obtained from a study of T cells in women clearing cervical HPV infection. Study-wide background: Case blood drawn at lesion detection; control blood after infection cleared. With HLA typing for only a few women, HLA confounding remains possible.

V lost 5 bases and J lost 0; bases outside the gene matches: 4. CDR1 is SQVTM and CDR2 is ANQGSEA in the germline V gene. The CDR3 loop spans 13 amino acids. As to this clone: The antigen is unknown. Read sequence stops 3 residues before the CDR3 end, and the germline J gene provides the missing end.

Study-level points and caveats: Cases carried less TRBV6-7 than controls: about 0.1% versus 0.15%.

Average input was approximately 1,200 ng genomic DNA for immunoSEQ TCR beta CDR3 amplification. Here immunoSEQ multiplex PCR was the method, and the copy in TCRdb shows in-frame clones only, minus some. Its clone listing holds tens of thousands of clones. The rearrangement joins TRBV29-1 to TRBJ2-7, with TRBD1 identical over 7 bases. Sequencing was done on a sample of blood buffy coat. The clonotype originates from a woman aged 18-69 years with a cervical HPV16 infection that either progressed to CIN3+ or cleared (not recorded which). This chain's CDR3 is CSVTDRISYEQYF. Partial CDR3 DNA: TGCAGCGTTACGGACAGGATCTCCTACGAG.